One and the same sample provided the 6 T cell receptor beta chains below, sequenced in a study of beta chain features in type 1 diabetes (dated by TCRdb to the late 2010s). Libraries were made using the immunoSEQ multiplex PCR assay. The entire isolated RNA was reverse transcribed using the High Capacity cDNA Reverse Transcription Kit, and thus expressed TCRB transcripts were sequenced. In TCRdb, the immuneACCESS table is reduced to in-frame sequences with V and J assigned. These tables do not hold every clone; where another copy was compared, an unresolved V gene accounts for under half, and the others remain unexplained. The sample table holds around 250,000 clones, of which over 11% were seen once. The top ten constitute 0.015% to 0.02% of the sample. Summary of the overall study and its limitations: A moderate but significant shortening of TCRB CDR3 length was observed in type 1 diabetes patients in all four CD4+ subsets.

These receptors have no identified antigens. Sequenced material: naive CD4+ T cells from blood. The sample's cell subset or site label is to be understood as: true naive CD4+ T cells. Receptors were obtained from a man aged 30 to 45 with type 1 diabetes.

The rearrangement joins TRBV18 to TRBJ2-3; the match to TRBD2 covers 9 bases. V dropped 5 bases and J dropped 2; count of bases not matched to a gene: 5. CDR1 and CDR2 from the germline V gene are KGHSH and LQKENI. This CDR3 has 15 amino acids. This chain's CDR3 is CASSSLAGYTDTQYF. CDR3 bases: TGTGCCAGCTCATCTCTAGCGGGATACACAGATACGCAGTATTTT.

The rearrangement joins TRBV28 to TRBJ2-1; 8 bases fit TRBD2. The CDR3 covers 16 residues. Unmatched junction bases numbered 6, after V lost 4 bases and J lost 1 base. Per germline, CDR1 MDHEN and CDR2 SYDVKM. The DNA of the CDR3 is TGTGCCAGCAGTTCCTATAGCGGGACGTCCTACAATGAGCAGTTCTTC. This codes for CASSSYSGTSYNEQFF.

This clone turned up a few times. This CDR3 reads CASRSSGLNQPQHF. The CDR3 DNA follows: TGTGCCAGCAGGAGCTCAGGACTGAATCAGCCCCAGCATTTT. The chain combines TRBV28 with TRBJ1-5; D gene unclear. Trimming cost V 6 bases and J 4 bases, with 13 bases left between them. The V gene's germline CDR1 is MDHEN and CDR2 SYDVKM. The CDR3 is made up of 14 amino acids.

This chain links TRBV5-1 with TRBJ1-2; D perhaps matches TRBD1 (5 bases). This CDR3 has 14 amino acids. Germline V gene lookup returns CDR1 SGHRS and CDR2 YFSETQ. V gave up 0 bases and J gave up 7 bases, with 13 bases separating them. CDR3 sequence: CASSLGRDSRGYTF. The CDR3 DNA sequence: TGCGCCAGCAGCTTGGGCAGGGACTCTCGTGGCTACACCTTC.

Note on this clone: Other DNA variants within this sample encode the same CDR3. The rearrangement joins TRBV18 to TRBJ2-2; no reliable D call. Trimming removed 0 bases at V and 4 bases at J, with 3 bases between. Germline-derived CDR1 and CDR2 are KGHSH and LQKENI. The CDR3 loop spans 13 amino acids. In nucleotides, the CDR3 is TGTGCCAGCTCACCACCTAGCACCGGGGAGCTGTTTTTT. Its protein product is CASSPPSTGELFF.

This clone was seen a few times. Its ends do not fully match the called genes, so a read error is possible. The chain joins TRBV28 to TRBJ2-1, with 7 bases that match TRBD1. CDR1 is MDHEN, CDR2 SYDVKM, per germline. This CDR3 has 14 residues. The DNA of the CDR3 is TGTGCCAGCAGTCCGCAGAGTTTAGCCGCGACAGGGCTCTTC. Its protein product is CASSPQSLAATGLF.